This T cell receptor beta chain was obtained from a study of OX40 agonist ivuxolimab in advanced cancers. The CDR3 has 15 amino acids. Trimming took off 0 bases at V and 0 bases at J, with 7 bases between the two ends. Germline values: CDR1 SGHNT, CDR2 YYREEE (reference sequence). Produced via immunoSEQ multiplex PCR; TCRdb's table is partial and in-frame only. The table has 25,000 to 30,000 clones, 84% seen once; the top ten hold about a sixth. The chain links TRBV5-4 to TRBJ2-1; D call uncertain. Specimen: CD4+ or CD8+ T cells sorted from blood, collected in a trial of the OX40 agonist ivuxolimab. The sequence came from an adult with an advanced solid tumor such as melanoma, head and neck, liver or kidney cancer. Written as DNA, the CDR3 is TGTGCCAGCAGCTTGGTACAGACCTCCTACAATGAGCAGTTCTTC. Protein: CASSLVQTSYNEQFF.